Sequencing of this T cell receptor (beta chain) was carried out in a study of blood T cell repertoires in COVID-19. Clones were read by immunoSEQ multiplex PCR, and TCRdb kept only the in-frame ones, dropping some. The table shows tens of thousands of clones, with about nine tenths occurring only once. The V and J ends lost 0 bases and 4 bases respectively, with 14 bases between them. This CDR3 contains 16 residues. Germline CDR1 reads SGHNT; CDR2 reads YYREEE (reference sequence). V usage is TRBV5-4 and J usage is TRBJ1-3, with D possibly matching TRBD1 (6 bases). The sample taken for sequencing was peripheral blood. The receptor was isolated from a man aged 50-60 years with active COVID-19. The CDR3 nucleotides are TGTGCCAGCAGCTTGGGGGGGCGCGTCGAGGGAAACACCATATATTTT. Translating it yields CASSLGGRVEGNTIYF.